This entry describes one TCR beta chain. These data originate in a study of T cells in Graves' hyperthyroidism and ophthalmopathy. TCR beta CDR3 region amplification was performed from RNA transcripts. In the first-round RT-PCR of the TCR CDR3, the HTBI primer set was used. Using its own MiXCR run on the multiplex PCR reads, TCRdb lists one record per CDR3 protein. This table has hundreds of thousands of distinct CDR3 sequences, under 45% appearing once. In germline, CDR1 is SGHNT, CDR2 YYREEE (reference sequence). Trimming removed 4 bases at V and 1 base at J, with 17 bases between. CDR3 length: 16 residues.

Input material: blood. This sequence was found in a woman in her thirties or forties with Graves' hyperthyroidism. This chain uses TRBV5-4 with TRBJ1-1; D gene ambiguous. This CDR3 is CASSPTAFWKNTEAFF. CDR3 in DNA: TGTGCCAGCAGCCCCACCGCGTTCTGGAAGAACACTGAAGCTTTCTTT.